This T cell receptor (beta chain) was recorded in a study of OX40 agonist ivuxolimab in advanced cancers. The wider study: Six ivuxolimab dose levels, 0.01 to 10 mg/kg, were given intravenously every 2 weeks.

Assay used: immunoSEQ multiplex PCR; TCRdb lists only in-frame clones, some missing. The sample contains 40,000 to 60,000 clones, over 60% of which appear only once. Germline V gives CDR1 WSHSY, CDR2 SAAADI. The CDR3 is made up of 12 amino acids. Trimming removed 5 bases at V and 4 bases at J, with 8 bases between. The TCR comes from an adult with an advanced solid tumor such as melanoma, head and neck, liver or kidney cancer. Specimen: CD4+ or CD8+ T cells sorted from blood, collected in a trial of the OX40 agonist ivuxolimab. This chain connects TRBV10-2 to TRBJ1-2; no reliable D call. Here the CDR3 reads CASSPDPYGYTF. As DNA, the CDR3 is TGCGCCAGCAGTCCAGACCCCTATGGCTACACCTTC.